This paragraph reports one TCR beta chain. Trimming took 8 bases from V and 4 from J; bases not matched to a gene: 5. Germline V gene data show CDR1 as SQVTM and CDR2 as ANQGSEA. The CDR3 is 12 residues long. The record originates from a study of blood T cell repertoires in COVID-19. The repertoire was sequenced with immunoSEQ multiplex PCR; TCRdb's copy has only in-frame clones and lacks some. The sample includes 150,000 to 200,000 clones, around 85% seen only once; the top ten take roughly 7.8%. This TCR was sampled from a man in his sixties with acute or convalescent COVID-19. The sequenced sample was peripheral blood. The J gene is TRBJ1-1, the V gene TRBV29-1, with 9 bases aligning to TRBD1. CDR3 coding DNA: TGCAGCTGTACAGGGGGCTTCACTGAAGCTTTCTTT. This gives the protein CSCTGGFTEAFF.